These 14 T cell receptor beta chains were all obtained from the same sample, sequenced in a study of OX40 agonist ivuxolimab in advanced cancers. Data came from immunoSEQ multiplex PCR; TCRdb stores just in-frame clones and leaves some out. The table includes approximately 58,000 clones, around 93% detected once. The sample consisted of CD4+ or CD8+ T cells sorted from blood, taken in a trial of the OX40 agonist ivuxolimab. All receptors derive from an adult with an advanced solid tumor such as melanoma, head and neck, liver or kidney cancer.

As DNA, the CDR3 is TGTGCCAGCAGCGAGCCGACAGGGTTCATTGGAACCAATGAGCAGTTCTTC. Translated: CASSEPTGFIGTNEQFF. V is TRBV9 and J is TRBJ2-1; 7 positions agree with TRBD1. V shed 3 bases and J 6 bases; nucleotides not matched to a gene: 15. The CDR3 runs to 17 residues. The germline gives CDR1 SGDLS, CDR2 YYNGEE.

J is TRBJ2-1 and V is TRBV15; 8 bases map to TRBD2. There are 17 residues in the CDR3. Germline V gives CDR1 LNHNV, CDR2 YYDKDF (reference sequence). Trimming took 3 bases from V and 5 from J; bases not matched to a gene: 12. The CDR3 is CATSRGGRGRINNEQFF. As DNA, the CDR3 is TGTGCCACCAGCAGGGGGGGACGCGGGAGGATAAACAATGAGCAGTTCTTC.

This sequence joins TRBV18 and TRBJ2-1; 8 bases fit TRBD2. Germline CDR1 KGHSH, CDR2 LQKENI. V was clipped by 0 bases and J by 5 bases; unmatched bases: 3. This CDR3 is 15 amino acids long. As DNA, the CDR3 is TGTGCCAGCTCACCACCCAGCGGGGGCGACAATGAGCAGTTCTTC. Its translation: CASSPPSGGDNEQFF.

This clone was counted a single time. The genes are TRBV7-6 and TRBJ2-7; D remains ambiguous. Per the germline V gene, CDR1 is SGHVS and CDR2 is FNYEAQ. Trimming pared 4 bases from V and 4 bases from J, leaving 17 bases between. This CDR3 spans 15 amino acids. CDR3 nucleotide sequence: TGTGCCAGCAGCTCGGACGATTCTGGATTATACGAGCAGTACTTC. This codes for CASSSDDSGLYEQYF.

J is TRBJ2-2 and V is TRBV7-6, with 7 nucleotides matching TRBD2. The CDR3 is 17 residues long. Losses at the gene ends were 5 bases for V and 4 bases for J; bases not matched to a gene: 13. Germline values: CDR1 SGHVS, CDR2 FNYEAQ. The chain's CDR3 is CASSLIAGRRATGELFF. DNA for the CDR3: TGTGCCAGCAGCCTCATCGCCGGGAGGAGGGCCACCGGGGAGCTGTTTTTT. Combining the CDR3 with reference TRBV7-6 and TRBJ2-2 gives the whole variable domain GAGVSQSPRYKVTKRGQDVALRCDPISGHVSLYWYRQALGQGPEFLTYFNYEAQQDKSGLPNDRFSAERPEGSISTLTIQRTEQRDSAMYRCASSLIAGRRATGELFFGEGSRLTVL.

The rearrangement links TRBV10-1 to TRBJ2-2, with a weak D call TRBD1 (5 bases). From germline, CDR1 is WNHNN and CDR2 SYGVQD (reference sequence). The CDR3 consists of 12 residues. V was pared by 6 bases and J by 5 bases, with 7 bases between. In nucleotides, the CDR3 is TGCGCCAGCAGCGACAGAACCGGGGAGCTGTTTTTT. Translation: CASSDRTGELFF.

The DNA of the CDR3 is TGTGCCAGTAGTATCAGCCCCCTTGGGTCCCGTTGGGGCTACACCTTC. Translating gives CASSISPLGSRWGYTF. The gene calls are TRBV19 and TRBJ1-2; D is unresolved. Trimming cost V 3 bases and J 8 bases, with 22 bases left between them. Per germline, CDR1 LNHDA and CDR2 SQIVND (reference sequence). This CDR3 contains 16 residues.

V usage is TRBV19 and J usage is TRBJ2-7; 8 bases are shared with TRBD1. The CDR3 length is 14 residues. V lost 5 bases and J lost 1; bases outside the gene matches: 4. Germline values: CDR1 LNHDA, CDR2 SQIVND (reference sequence). CDR3 sequence: CASSAYRGSYEQYF. In nucleotides, the CDR3 is TGTGCCAGTAGTGCGTACAGGGGGTCCTACGAGCAGTACTTC.

The rearrangement links TRBV19 to TRBJ1-2; D uncertain. The germline V and J ends were trimmed by 4 bases and 6 bases, with 24 bases remaining between them. This CDR3 spans 17 amino acids. Germline assignment: CDR1 LNHDA and CDR2 SQIVND (reference sequence). The DNA for the CDR3 is TGTGCCAGTAGTAACCCATCGTTCGAAGGCGGGCAGCATGGCTACACCTTC. It yields the protein CASSNPSFEGGQHGYTF.

The chain is built from TRBV27 and TRBJ1-4; possibly TRBD1 for D (5 bases). The CDR3 length is 19 residues. CDR1 is MNHEY, CDR2 SMNVEV, per germline (reference sequence). V was shortened by 5 bases and J by 0 bases, with 22 bases between the two germline ends. CDR3 loop: CASSLDSGFGGATNEKLFF. CDR3 DNA: TGTGCCAGCAGTCTCGACAGTGGTTTCGGTGGAGCAACTAATGAAAAACTGTTTTTT.

A single count supports this clone. V gene TRBV7-2 combines with J gene TRBJ1-4; D is unresolved. The CDR3 covers 12 residues. V was pared by 2 bases and J by 4 bases, with 2 bases between. Looked up from germline, CDR1 is SGHTA and CDR2 is FQGNSA. CDR3 region: CASSLYNEKLFF. CDR3 nucleotides: TGTGCCAGCAGCTTATATAATGAAAAACTGTTTTTT.

The genes are TRBV21-1 and TRBJ2-5; no check of the table's D call, TRBD1, against the DNA was made. TRBV21-1 is a listed pseudogene. This CDR3 spans 18 amino acids. DNA of the CDR3: TGTGCCAGCAGCCCCCGATGGCGGGACAGGGATGGTTTTGAGACCCAGTACTTC. Its protein is CASSPRWRDRDGFETQYF.

Comment on this clone: Within the sample, other DNA sequences also encode this same CDR3. The J gene is TRBJ2-2, the V gene TRBV4-1, with D perhaps TRBD1 (6 bases). This CDR3 contains 13 residues. With 6 bases removed from V and 5 bases from J, the gap between germline ends came to 10 bases. Looked up from germline, CDR1 is MGHRA and CDR2 is YSYEKL. The CDR3 nucleotides read TGCGCCAGCAGTCAGACAGGAACCGGGGAGCTGTTTTTT. This sequence encodes CASSQTGTGELFF.

CDR3 amino acids: CASSPDTIPSYEQYF. The CDR3 DNA follows: TGTGCCAGCAGCCCTGACACGATTCCTTCCTACGAGCAGTACTTC. This rearrangement joins TRBV9 to TRBJ2-7; D is uncertain. CDR3 length: 15 amino acids. CDR1 is SGDLS, CDR2 YYNGEE, per germline. V was trimmed by 4 bases and J by 1 base, leaving 15 bases between them.